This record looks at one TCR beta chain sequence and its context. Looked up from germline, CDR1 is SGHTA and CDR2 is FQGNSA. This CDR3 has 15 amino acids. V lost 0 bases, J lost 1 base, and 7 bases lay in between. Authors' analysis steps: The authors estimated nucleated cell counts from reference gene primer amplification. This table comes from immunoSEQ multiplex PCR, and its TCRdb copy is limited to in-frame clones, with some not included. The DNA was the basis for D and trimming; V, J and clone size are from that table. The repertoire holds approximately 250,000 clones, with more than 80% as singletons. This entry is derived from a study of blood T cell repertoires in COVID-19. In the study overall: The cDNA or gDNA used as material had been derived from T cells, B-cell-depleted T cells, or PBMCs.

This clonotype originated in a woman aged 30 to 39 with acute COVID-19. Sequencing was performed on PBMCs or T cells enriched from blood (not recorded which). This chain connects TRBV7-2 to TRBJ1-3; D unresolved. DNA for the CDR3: TGTGCCAGCAGCTTAGCCGGTTGGTCTGGAAACACCATATATTTT. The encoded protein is CASSLAGWSGNTIYF.